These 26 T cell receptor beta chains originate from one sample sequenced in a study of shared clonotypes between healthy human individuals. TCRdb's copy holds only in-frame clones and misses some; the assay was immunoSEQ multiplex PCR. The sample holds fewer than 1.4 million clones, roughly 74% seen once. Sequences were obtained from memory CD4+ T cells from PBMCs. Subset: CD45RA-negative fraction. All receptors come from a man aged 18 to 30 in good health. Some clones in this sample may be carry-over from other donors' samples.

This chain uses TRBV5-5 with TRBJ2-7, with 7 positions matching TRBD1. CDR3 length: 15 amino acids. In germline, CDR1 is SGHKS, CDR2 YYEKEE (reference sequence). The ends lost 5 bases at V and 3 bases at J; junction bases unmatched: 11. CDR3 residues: CASSTSPGQIYEQYF. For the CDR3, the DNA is TGTGCCAGCAGTACAAGCCCGGGACAGATCTACGAGCAGTACTTC.

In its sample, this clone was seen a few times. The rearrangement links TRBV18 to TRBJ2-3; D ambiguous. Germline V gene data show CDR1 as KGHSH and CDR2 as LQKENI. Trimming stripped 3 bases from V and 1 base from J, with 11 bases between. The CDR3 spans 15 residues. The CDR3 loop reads CASSPAVRRTDTQYF. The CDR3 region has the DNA TGTGCCAGCTCACCCGCGGTCAGACGCACAGATACGCAGTATTTT.

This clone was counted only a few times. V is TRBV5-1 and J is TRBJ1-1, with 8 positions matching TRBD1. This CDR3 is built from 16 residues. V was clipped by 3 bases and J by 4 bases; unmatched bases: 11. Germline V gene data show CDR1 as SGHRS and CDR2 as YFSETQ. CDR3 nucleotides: TGCGCCAGCAGCTCCACCCATCAGGGGGCGAGCACTGAAGCTTTCTTT. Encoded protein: CASSSTHQGASTEAFF.

The CDR3 DNA reads TGTGCCAGCAGCTCTACCAAAAATGAGCAGTTCTTC. As protein: CASSSTKNEQFF. This sequence joins TRBV7-9 and TRBJ2-1; D ambiguous. The ends were cut back, 4 bases at V and 7 bases at J, with 8 bases in the middle. The CDR3 sequence is 12 residues long. Germline V gene lookup returns CDR1 SEHNR and CDR2 FQNEAQ (reference sequence).

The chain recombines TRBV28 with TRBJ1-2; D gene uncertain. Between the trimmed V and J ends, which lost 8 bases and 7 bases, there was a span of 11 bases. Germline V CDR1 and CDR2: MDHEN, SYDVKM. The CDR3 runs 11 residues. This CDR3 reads CASVYAGGYTF. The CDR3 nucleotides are TGTGCCAGCGTTTATGCGGGTGGCTACACCTTC.

The CDR3 sequence is CASSLRAGGKLVYGYTF. The CDR3 coding sequence is TGTGCCAGCAGTTTAAGGGCAGGGGGCAAGTTAGTCTATGGCTACACCTTC. The genes are TRBV28 and TRBJ1-2, with 8 bases fitting TRBD1. With 2 bases clipped from V and 4 bases from J, the junction kept 12 bases outside the gene matches. CDR1 is MDHEN and CDR2 is SYDVKM in the germline V gene. The CDR3 has 17 residues.

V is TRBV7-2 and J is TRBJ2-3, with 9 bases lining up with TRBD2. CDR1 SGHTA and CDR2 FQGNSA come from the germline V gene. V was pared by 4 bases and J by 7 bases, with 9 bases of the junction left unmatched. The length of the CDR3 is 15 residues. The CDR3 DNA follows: TGTGCCAGCAGCTCAGGGGCGGGAGGGTGGTATACGCAGTATTTT. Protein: CASSSGAGGWYTQYF. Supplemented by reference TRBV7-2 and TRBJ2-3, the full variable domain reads GAGVSQSPSNKVTEKGKDVELRCDPISGHTALYWYRQSLGQGLEFLIYFQGNSAPDKSGLPSDRFSAERTGGSVSTLTIQRTQQEDSAVYLCASSSGAGGWYTQYFGPGTRLTVL.

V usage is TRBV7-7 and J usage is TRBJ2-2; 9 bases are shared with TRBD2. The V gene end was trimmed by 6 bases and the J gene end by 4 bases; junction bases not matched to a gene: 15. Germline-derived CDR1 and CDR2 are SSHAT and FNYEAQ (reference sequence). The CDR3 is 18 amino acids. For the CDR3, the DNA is TGTGCCAGCAGTTTATTGGCTAGCGGGACCGGAGGCACCGGGGAGCTGTTTTTT. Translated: CASSLLASGTGGTGELFF.

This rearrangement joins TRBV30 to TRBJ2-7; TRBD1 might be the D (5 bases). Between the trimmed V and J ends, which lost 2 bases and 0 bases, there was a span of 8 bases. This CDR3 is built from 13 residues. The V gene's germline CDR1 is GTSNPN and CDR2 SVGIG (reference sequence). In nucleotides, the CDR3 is TGTGCCTGGAGTTCAGGACACTCCTACGAGCAGTACTTC. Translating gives CAWSSGHSYEQYF.

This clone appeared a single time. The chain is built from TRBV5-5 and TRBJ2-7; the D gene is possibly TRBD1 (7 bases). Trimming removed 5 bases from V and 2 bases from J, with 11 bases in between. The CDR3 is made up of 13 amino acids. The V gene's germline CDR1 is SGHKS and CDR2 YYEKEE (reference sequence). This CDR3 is CASRRDSPYEQYF. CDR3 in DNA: TGTGCCAGCAGGCGGGACAGTCCCTACGAGCAGTACTTC.

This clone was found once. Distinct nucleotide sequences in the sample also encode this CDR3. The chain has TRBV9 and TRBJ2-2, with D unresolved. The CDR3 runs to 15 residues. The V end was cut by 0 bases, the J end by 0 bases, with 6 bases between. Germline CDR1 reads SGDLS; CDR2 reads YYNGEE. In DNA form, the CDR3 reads TGTGCCAGCAGCGTAGGTCGGGCGAACACCGGGGAGCTGTTTTTT. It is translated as CASSVGRANTGELFF. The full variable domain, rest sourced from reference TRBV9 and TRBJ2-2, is DSGVTQTPKHLITATGQRVTLRCSPRSGDLSVYWYQQSLDQGLQFLIQYYNGEERAKGNILERFSAQQFPDLHSELNLSSLELGDSALYFCASSVGRANTGELFFGEGSRLTVL.

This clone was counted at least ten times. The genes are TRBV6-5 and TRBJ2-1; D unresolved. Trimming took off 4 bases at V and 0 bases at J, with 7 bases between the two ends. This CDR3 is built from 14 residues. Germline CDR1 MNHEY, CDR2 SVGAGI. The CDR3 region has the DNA TGTGCCAGCAGTTCGATAAGCTCCTACAATGAGCAGTTCTTC. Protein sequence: CASSSISSYNEQFF.

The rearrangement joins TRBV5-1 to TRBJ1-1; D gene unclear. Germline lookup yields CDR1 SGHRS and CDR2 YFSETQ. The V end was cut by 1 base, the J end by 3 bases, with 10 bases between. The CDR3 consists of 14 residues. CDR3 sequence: CASSLLPGDTEAFF. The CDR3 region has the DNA TGCGCCAGCAGCTTGTTACCCGGGGACACTGAAGCTTTCTTT. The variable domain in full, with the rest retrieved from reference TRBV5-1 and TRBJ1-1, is KAGVTQTPRYLIKTRGQQVTLSCSPISGHRSVSWYQQTPGQGLQFLFEYFSETQRNKGNFPGRFSGRQFSNSRSEMNVSTLELGDSALYLCASSLLPGDTEAFFGQGTRLTVV.

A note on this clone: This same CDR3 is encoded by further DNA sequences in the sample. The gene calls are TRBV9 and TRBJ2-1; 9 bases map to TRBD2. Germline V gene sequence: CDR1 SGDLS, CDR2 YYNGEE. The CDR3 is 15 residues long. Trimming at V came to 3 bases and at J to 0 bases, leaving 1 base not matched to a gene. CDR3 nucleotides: TGTGCCAGCAGCGGTAGCGGGAGCTCCTACAATGAGCAGTTCTTC. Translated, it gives CASSGSGSSYNEQFF. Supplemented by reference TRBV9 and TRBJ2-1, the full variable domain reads DSGVTQTPKHLITATGQRVTLRCSPRSGDLSVYWYQQSLDQGLQFLIQYYNGEERAKGNILERFSAQQFPDLHSELNLSSLELGDSALYFCASSGSGSSYNEQFFGPGTRLTVL.

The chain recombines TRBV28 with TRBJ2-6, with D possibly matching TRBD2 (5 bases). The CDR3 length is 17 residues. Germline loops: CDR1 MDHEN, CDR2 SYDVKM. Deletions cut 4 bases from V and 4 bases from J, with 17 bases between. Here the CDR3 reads CASSSPSGSLGANVLTF. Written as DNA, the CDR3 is TGTGCCAGCAGTTCACCGTCGGGGTCCCTCGGGGCCAACGTCCTGACTTTC.

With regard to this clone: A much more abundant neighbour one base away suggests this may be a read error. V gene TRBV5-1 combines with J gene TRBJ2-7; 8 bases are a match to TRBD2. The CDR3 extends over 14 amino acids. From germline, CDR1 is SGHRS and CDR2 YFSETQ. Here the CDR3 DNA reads TGCACCAGCAGCTTGGGGCTAGCGGGCTACGAGCAGTACTTC. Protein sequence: CTSSLGLAGYEQYF.

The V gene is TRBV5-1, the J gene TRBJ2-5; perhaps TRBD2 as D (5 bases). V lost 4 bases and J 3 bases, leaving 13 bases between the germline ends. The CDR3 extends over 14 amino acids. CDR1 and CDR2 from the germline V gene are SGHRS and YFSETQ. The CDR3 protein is CASSVGLAEETQYF. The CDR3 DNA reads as TGCGCCAGCAGCGTCGGACTGGCAGAAGAGACCCAGTACTTC.

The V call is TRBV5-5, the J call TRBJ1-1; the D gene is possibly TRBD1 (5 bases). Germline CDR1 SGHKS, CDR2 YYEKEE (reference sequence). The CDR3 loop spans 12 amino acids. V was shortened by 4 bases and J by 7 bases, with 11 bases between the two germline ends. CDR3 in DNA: TGTGCCAGCAGCCCGCAGGGAGGTGAAGCTTTCTTT. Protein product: CASSPQGGEAFF.

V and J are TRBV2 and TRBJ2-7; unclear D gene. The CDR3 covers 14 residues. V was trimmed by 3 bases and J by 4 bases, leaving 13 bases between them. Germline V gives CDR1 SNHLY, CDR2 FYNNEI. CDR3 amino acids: CASSEVPGVYEQYF. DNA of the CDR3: TGTGCCAGCAGTGAGGTCCCTGGGGTTTACGAGCAGTACTTC.

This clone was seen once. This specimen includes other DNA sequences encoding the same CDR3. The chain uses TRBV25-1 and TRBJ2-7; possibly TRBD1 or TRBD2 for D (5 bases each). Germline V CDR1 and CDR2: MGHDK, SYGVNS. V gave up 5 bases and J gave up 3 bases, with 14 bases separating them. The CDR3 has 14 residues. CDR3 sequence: CASSPRGGYYEQYF. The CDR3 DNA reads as TGTGCCAGCAGTCCCCGGGGCGGGTACTACGAGCAGTACTTC.

The CDR3 protein is CASSPGTSGNTDTQYF. The CDR3 bases are TGTGCCAGCTCACCAGGGACTAGCGGGAACACAGATACGCAGTATTTT. V is TRBV18 and J is TRBJ2-3; 13 nucleotides align to TRBD2. CDR1 is KGHSH, CDR2 LQKENI, per germline. The CDR3 contains 16 residues. J was trimmed by 2 bases and V by 2 bases; bases with no gene match: 1.

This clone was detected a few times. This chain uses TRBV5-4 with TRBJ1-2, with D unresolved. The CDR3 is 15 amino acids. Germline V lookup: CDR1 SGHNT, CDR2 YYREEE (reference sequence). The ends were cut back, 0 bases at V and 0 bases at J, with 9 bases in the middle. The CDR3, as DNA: TGTGCCAGCAGCTTGGGTCTTTCAGCTAACTATGGCTACACCTTC. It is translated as CASSLGLSANYGYTF. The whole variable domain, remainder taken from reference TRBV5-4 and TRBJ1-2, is ETGVTQSPTHLIKTRGQQVTLRCSSQSGHNTVSWYQQALGQGPQFIFQYYREEENGRGNFPPRFSGLQFPNYSSELNVNALELDDSALYLCASSLGLSANYGYTFGSGTRLTVV.

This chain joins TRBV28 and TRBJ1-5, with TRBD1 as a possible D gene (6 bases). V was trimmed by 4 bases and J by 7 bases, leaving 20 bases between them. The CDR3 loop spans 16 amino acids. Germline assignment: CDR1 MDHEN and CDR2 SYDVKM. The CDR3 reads CASSSISGGSGQPQHF. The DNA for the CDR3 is TGTGCCAGCAGTTCGATTTCGGGGGGCAGTGGACAGCCCCAGCATTTT.

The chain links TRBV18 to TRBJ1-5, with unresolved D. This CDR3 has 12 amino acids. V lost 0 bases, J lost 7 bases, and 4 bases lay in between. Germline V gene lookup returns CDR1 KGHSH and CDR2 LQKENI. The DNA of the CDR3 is TGTGCCAGCTCACCACCTCAGCAGCCCCAGCATTTT. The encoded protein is CASSPPQQPQHF.

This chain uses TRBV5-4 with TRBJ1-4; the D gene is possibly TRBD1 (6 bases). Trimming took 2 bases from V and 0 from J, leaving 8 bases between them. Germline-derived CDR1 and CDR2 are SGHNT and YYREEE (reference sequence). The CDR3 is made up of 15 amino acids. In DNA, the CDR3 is TGTGCCAGCAGCTTAGGACAGACAACTAATGAAAAACTGTTTTTT. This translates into CASSLGQTTNEKLFF.

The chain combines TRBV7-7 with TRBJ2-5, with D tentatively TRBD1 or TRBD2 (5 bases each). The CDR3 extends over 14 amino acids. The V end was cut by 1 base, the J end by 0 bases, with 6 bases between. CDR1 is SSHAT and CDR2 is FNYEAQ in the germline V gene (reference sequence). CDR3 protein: CASSLGGYQETQYF. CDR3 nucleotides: TGTGCCAGCAGCTTAGGGGGGTACCAAGAGACCCAGTACTTC.